This T cell receptor beta chain was observed in a study of shared clonotypes between healthy human individuals. Germline CDR1 is SNHLY and CDR2 is FYNNEI. The CDR3 covers 14 residues. The J segment lost 3 bases and the V segment lost 10 bases, leaving 10 bases of the junction unmatched. Free of recent acute infections or vaccinations, the donors were healthy HIV-negative adults. With regard to this clone: Its antigen is not identified.

Broader study findings: The study drew on few donors, limiting represented genetic and exposure-history diversity.

Unsorted PBMC contributed about 270 ng DNA, roughly 30,000 T cell genomes, to each replicate PCR. Study processing details: Filtering of immunoSEQ junctional sequences could not match full-length read filtering. Libraries were prepared by immunoSEQ multiplex PCR; TCRdb keeps only in-frame clonotypes and omits some of them. Clone size and V and J calls were adopted from that table, with D and trimming inferred from the DNA. Of 450,000 to 500,000 clones listed, more than 75% are singletons. Sequenced input: PBMCs. The rearrangement links TRBV2 to TRBJ2-7; 9 bases map to TRBD2. The TCR sequence derives from a woman aged 40-49 years in good health. Some clones in this sample may be carry-over from other donors' samples. As DNA, the CDR3 is TGTGCCACCCAGGCGGGAGGGCCCTACTACGAGCAGTACTTC. It encodes CATQAGGPYYEQYF.